Listed below are T cell receptor beta chains from one sample, sequenced in a study of T cells in Graves' hyperthyroidism and ophthalmopathy. Each CDR3 protein gets one entry after TCRdb re-called the multiplex PCR reads with MiXCR. The table lists 300,000 to 450,000 distinct CDR3 sequences, 13% to 15% of them singletons. Sequencing used blood. These TCRs come from a woman aged 25 to 39 with Graves' ophthalmopathy. CDR3s include the opening cysteine and the closing phenylalanine or tryptophan. A D gene is named only where the DNA matches it firmly. Not all rows give a size; the values are once, few, many and, for expanded clones, a class.

v_gene: TRBV3-1
j_gene: TRBJ2-4
abundance: many
len: 14
d_gene: TRBD1
CDR3aa: CASSLSGQGDIQYF
CDR3nt: TGTGCCAGCAGCCTAAGCGGACAGGGGGACATTCAGTACTTC

v_gene: TRBV28
j_gene: TRBJ2-7
abundance: many
len: 16
d_gene: -
CDR3aa: CASSRARGLHSYEQYF
CDR3nt: TGTGCCAGCAGCCGGGCCAGGGGTCTACATTCCTACGAGCAGTACTTC

v_gene: TRBV7-9
j_gene: TRBJ2-5
abundance: -
len: 15
d_gene: TRBD2
CDR3aa: CASGPGGGPQETQYF
CDR3nt: TGTGCCAGCGGCCCTGGGGGGGGACCCCAAGAGACCCAGTACTTC

v_gene: TRBV7-9
j_gene: TRBJ2-7
abundance: many
len: 15
d_gene: -
CDR3aa: CASSLNRVGAYEQYF
CDR3nt: TGTGCCAGCAGCCTAAACAGGGTAGGGGCCTACGAGCAGTACTTC

v_gene: TRBV7-2
j_gene: TRBJ1-4
abundance: many
len: 15
d_gene: TRBD1
CDR3aa: CASSPGTALNEKLFF
CDR3nt: TGTGCCAGCAGCCCCGGGACAGCCCTTAATGAAAAACTGTTTTTT

v_gene: TRBV12-3/TRBV12-4
j_gene: TRBJ2-1
abundance: many
len: 13
d_gene: -
CDR3aa: CASSSQGINEQFF
CDR3nt: TGTGCCAGCAGTTCCCAGGGGATCAATGAGCAGTTCTTC

v_gene: TRBV3-1
j_gene: TRBJ2-7
abundance: many
len: 14
d_gene: -
CDR3aa: CASSPPGLPYEQYF
CDR3nt: TGTGCCAGCAGCCCTCCGGGACTTCCCTACGAGCAGTACTTC

v_gene: TRBV5-1
j_gene: TRBJ2-7
abundance: many
len: 14
d_gene: -
CDR3aa: CASSLWEGAHEQYF
CDR3nt: TGCGCCAGCAGCTTGTGGGAGGGGGCCCACGAGCAGTACTTC

v_gene: TRBV20-1
j_gene: TRBJ2-1
abundance: many
len: 14
d_gene: TRBD2
CDR3aa: CSAVRSGGANEQFF
CDR3nt: TGCAGTGCCGTCAGAAGCGGGGGGGCCAATGAGCAGTTCTTC

v_gene: TRBV20-1
j_gene: TRBJ2-1
abundance: few
len: 16
d_gene: TRBD2
CDR3aa: CSAYQGLAGGPHEQFF
CDR3nt: TGCAGTGCTTATCAGGGACTAGCGGGGGGGCCCCATGAGCAGTTCTTC

v_gene: TRBV20-1
j_gene: TRBJ1-3
abundance: many
len: 16
d_gene: -
CDR3aa: CSASYSGGWDGNTIYF
CDR3nt: TGCAGTGCTAGTTATTCGGGGGGCTGGGATGGAAACACCATATATTTT

v_gene: TRBV4-1
j_gene: TRBJ2-3
abundance: -
len: 14
d_gene: -
CDR3aa: CASSQDIAKYTQYF
CDR3nt: TGCGCCAGCAGCCAGGATATAGCGAAGTATACGCAGTATTTT

v_gene: TRBV7-8
j_gene: TRBJ1-2
abundance: many
len: 14
d_gene: TRBD1
CDR3aa: CASSFRDRFPGYTF
CDR3nt: TGTGCCAGCAGCTTCCGGGACAGATTTCCTGGCTACACCTTC

v_gene: TRBV6-1
j_gene: TRBJ2-3
abundance: many
len: 16
d_gene: TRBD2
CDR3aa: CASSQSGGGSTDTQYF
CDR3nt: TGTGCCAGCAGTCAAAGCGGGGGGGGAAGCACAGATACGCAGTATTTT

v_gene: TRBV27
j_gene: TRBJ2-1
abundance: many
len: 13
d_gene: -
CDR3aa: CASSSLQYNEQFF
CDR3nt: TGTGCCAGCAGCTCCCTACAGTACAATGAGCAGTTCTTC

v_gene: TRBV29-1
j_gene: TRBJ2-1
abundance: many
len: 13
d_gene: TRBD2
CDR3aa: CSVSGGSYNEQFF
CDR3nt: TGCAGCGTTTCCGGGGGGTCGTACAATGAGCAGTTCTTC

v_gene: TRBV12-3/TRBV12-4
j_gene: TRBJ1-1
abundance: many
len: 13
d_gene: -
CDR3aa: CASSLAVQAGAFF
CDR3nt: TGTGCCAGCAGTTTAGCTGTTCAGGCTGGAGCTTTCTTT

v_gene: TRBV19
j_gene: TRBJ1-1
abundance: few
len: 14
d_gene: -
CDR3aa: CASRPGRANTEAFF
CDR3nt: TGTGCCAGTAGACCGGGGAGGGCGAACACTGAAGCTTTCTTT

v_gene: TRBV28
j_gene: TRBJ2-7
abundance: many
len: 15
d_gene: -
CDR3aa: CASSLSLSAAYEQYF
CDR3nt: TGTGCCAGCAGTTTATCGCTGAGCGCCGCTTACGAGCAGTACTTC

v_gene: TRBV24-1
j_gene: TRBJ2-1
abundance: many
len: 16
d_gene: TRBD2
CDR3aa: CATSDRGTSGYNEQFF
CDR3nt: TGTGCCACCAGTGACCGCGGGACTAGCGGTTACAATGAGCAGTTCTTC

v_gene: TRBV2
j_gene: TRBJ1-4
abundance: many
len: 12
d_gene: -
CDR3aa: CASTGDNEKLFF
CDR3nt: TGTGCCAGCACAGGGGACAATGAAAAACTGTTTTTT

v_gene: TRBV6-5
j_gene: TRBJ2-6
abundance: many
len: 15
d_gene: -
CDR3aa: CASSYGGTGANVLTF
CDR3nt: TGTGCCAGCAGTTACGGGGGGACTGGGGCCAACGTCCTGACTTTC

v_gene: TRBV2
j_gene: TRBJ2-2
abundance: many
len: 16
d_gene: TRBD2
CDR3aa: CASSGSGGIYTGELFF
CDR3nt: TGTGCCAGCAGTGGGAGCGGGGGGATCTACACCGGGGAGCTGTTTTTT

v_gene: TRBV2
j_gene: TRBJ2-4
abundance: -
len: 21
d_gene: -
CDR3aa: CASSERSGLNGSPLAKNIQYF
CDR3nt: TGTGCCAGCAGTGAAAGGTCGGGATTAAATGGCAGCCCCCTGGCCAAAAACATTCAGTACTTC

v_gene: TRBV6-1
j_gene: TRBJ2-5
abundance: many
len: 13
d_gene: -
CDR3aa: CASSYPQEETQYF
CDR3nt: TGTGCCAGCAGTTACCCCCAGGAGGAGACCCAGTACTTC

v_gene: TRBV11-2
j_gene: TRBJ2-1
abundance: many
len: 13
d_gene: -
CDR3aa: CASSGFAGNEQFF
CDR3nt: TGTGCCAGCAGCGGATTTGCAGGGAATGAGCAGTTCTTC

v_gene: TRBV29-1
j_gene: TRBJ2-2
abundance: many
len: 14
d_gene: TRBD1
CDR3aa: CSVEDRGGTGELFF
CDR3nt: TGCAGCGTCGAGGACAGGGGAGGCACCGGGGAGCTGTTTTTT

v_gene: TRBV7-9
j_gene: TRBJ2-7
abundance: many
len: 14
d_gene: TRBD2
CDR3aa: CASSSEDGLGEQYF
CDR3nt: TGTGCCAGCAGCTCGGAGGACGGACTAGGGGAGCAGTACTTC

v_gene: TRBV6-1
j_gene: TRBJ1-1
abundance: many
len: 17
d_gene: TRBD1
CDR3aa: CASSPRTGGDSATEAFF
CDR3nt: TGTGCCAGCAGTCCCCGGACAGGGGGCGATTCCGCCACTGAAGCTTTCTTT

v_gene: TRBV20-1
j_gene: TRBJ1-2
abundance: -
len: 13
d_gene: -
CDR3aa: CSAFKTENYGYTF
CDR3nt: TGCAGTGCTTTCAAGACAGAGAACTATGGCTACACCTTC

v_gene: TRBV6-1
j_gene: TRBJ2-7
abundance: -
len: 13
d_gene: TRBD2
CDR3aa: CASTAGGRYEQYF
CDR3nt: TGTGCCAGCACGGCGGGGGGCCGCTACGAGCAGTACTTC

v_gene: TRBV7-2
j_gene: TRBJ1-6
abundance: many
len: 14
d_gene: -
CDR3aa: CASSFYPSGSPLHF
CDR3nt: TGTGCCAGCAGTTTCTATCCTTCGGGTTCACCCCTCCACTTT

v_gene: TRBV7-6
j_gene: TRBJ2-3
abundance: many
len: 14
d_gene: -
CDR3aa: CASSLLSSGDTQYF
CDR3nt: TGTGCCAGCAGCTTACTTTCTTCCGGAGATACGCAGTATTTT

v_gene: TRBV28
j_gene: TRBJ2-7
abundance: -
len: 13
d_gene: TRBD2
CDR3aa: CAGQRGGPYEQYF
CDR3nt: TGTGCCGGCCAGCGGGGGGGCCCCTACGAGCAGTACTTC

v_gene: TRBV18
j_gene: TRBJ2-7
abundance: many
len: 10
d_gene: -
CDR3aa: CAIPCGEQYF
CDR3nt: TGTGCCATCCCTTGTGGAGAGCAGTACTTC

v_gene: TRBV12-3/TRBV12-4
j_gene: TRBJ1-2
abundance: many
len: 15
d_gene: -
CDR3aa: CASRAFSGLLGGYTF
CDR3nt: TGTGCCAGCAGGGCTTTTTCCGGGCTCTTGGGAGGCTACACCTTC

v_gene: TRBV5-5
j_gene: TRBJ2-2
abundance: few
len: 15
d_gene: -
CDR3aa: CASSLLQMNTGELFF
CDR3nt: TGTGCCAGCAGCTTGCTACAGATGAACACCGGGGAGCTGTTTTTT

v_gene: TRBV20-1
j_gene: TRBJ1-2
abundance: many
len: 14
d_gene: -
CDR3aa: CSSILVAIDYGYTF
CDR3nt: TGCAGTTCGATCCTGGTAGCCATTGACTATGGCTACACCTTC

v_gene: TRBV9
j_gene: TRBJ1-2
abundance: few
len: 12
d_gene: -
CDR3aa: CASSIPRVGYTF
CDR3nt: TGTGCCAGCAGCATTCCACGGGTGGGCTACACCTTC

v_gene: TRBV20-1
j_gene: TRBJ2-1
abundance: -
len: 16
d_gene: TRBD2
CDR3aa: CSAFLTSGFTYNEQFF
CDR3nt: TGCAGTGCCTTCTTGACTAGCGGGTTTACCTACAATGAGCAGTTCTTC

v_gene: TRBV20-1
j_gene: TRBJ2-7
abundance: -
len: 12
d_gene: -
CDR3aa: CSPSSSKREQYF
CDR3nt: TGCAGTCCTTCCTCATCTAAGCGGGAGCAGTACTTC

v_gene: TRBV2
j_gene: TRBJ2-7
abundance: many
len: 18
d_gene: TRBD2
CDR3aa: CASKGIGTSGLSSYEQYF
CDR3nt: TGTGCCAGCAAGGGTATCGGGACTAGCGGTCTGAGCTCCTACGAGCAGTACTTC